The 26 T cell receptor beta chains presented below share a single source sample, sequenced in a study of cytomegalovirus exposure and HLA in healthy donors. Use of 60 Vbeta and 13 Jbeta primers characterized the PCR. TCRdb's table, derived via immunoSEQ multiplex PCR, lists solely in-frame clones and lacks some. The sample features around 140,000 clones, with 0.96% in its top ten. The specimen sequenced was PBMCs. Every receptor here comes from a male donor in good health and CMV-seronegative.

V usage is TRBV11-3 and J usage is TRBJ1-3; D call uncertain. The CDR3 runs 13 residues. Looked up from germline, CDR1 is SGHNT and CDR2 is YENEEA. V was pared by 0 bases and J by 4 bases, with 4 bases between. CDR3 in amino acids: CASSLESGNTIYF. The CDR3 region has the DNA TGTGCCAGCAGCTTAGAGTCGGGAAACACCATATATTTT.

The chain combines TRBV11-2 with TRBJ1-1, with 9 bases identical to TRBD1. This CDR3 spans 15 amino acids. CDR1 is SGHAT and CDR2 is FQNNGV in the germline V gene. V was clipped by 7 bases and J by 1 base; unmatched bases: 7. The CDR3 here is CASTPDRGRNTEAFF. The CDR3 DNA follows: TGTGCCAGCACCCCGGACAGGGGAAGGAACACTGAAGCTTTCTTT.

The J gene is TRBJ1-5, the V gene TRBV28; 7 positions match TRBD1. From germline, CDR1 is MDHEN and CDR2 SYDVKM. CDR3 length: 15 residues. Trimming removed 4 bases from V and 6 bases from J; junction bases left unmatched: 9. In DNA form, the CDR3 reads TGTGCCAGCAGTTCCGCCAGGGGGACATTTCAGCCCCAGCATTTT. Its protein product is CASSSARGTFQPQHF.

The gene calls are TRBV6-6 and TRBJ2-7, with a weak D call TRBD1 (6 bases). V was shortened by 6 bases and J by 4 bases, with 10 bases between the two germline ends. The CDR3 is 12 residues long. Per the germline V gene, CDR1 is MNHNY and CDR2 is SVGAGI (reference sequence). CDR3 sequence reads: CASRTGTYEQYF. The CDR3 DNA follows: TGTGCCAGCAGGACCGGGACATACGAGCAGTACTTC.

The gene calls are TRBV5-1 and TRBJ1-2; no clear D gene. Germline values: CDR1 SGHRS, CDR2 YFSETQ. Deletions cut 4 bases from V and 1 base from J, with 8 bases between. The length of the CDR3 is 13 residues. CDR3 sequence (DNA): TGCGCCAGCAGCCTAGTTGGTAACTATGGCTACACCTTC. This sequence encodes CASSLVGNYGYTF.

The chain uses TRBV7-2 and TRBJ2-5; 15 positions match TRBD2. The germline CDR1 and CDR2 sequences are SGHTA and FQGNSA. Trimming at V came to 1 base and at J to 2 bases, leaving 2 bases not matched to a gene. The CDR3 length is 17 residues. Here the CDR3 DNA reads TGTGCCAGCAGCTTAGTCGGGACTAGCGGGGGGCAAGAGACCCAGTACTTC. It yields the protein CASSLVGTSGGQETQYF.

The V call is TRBV28, the J call TRBJ2-7; 8 positions agree with TRBD1. V shed 6 bases, J shed 2 bases, and the junction held 9 bases outside the gene matches. Germline CDR1 is MDHEN and CDR2 is SYDVKM. The CDR3 has 15 residues. The CDR3 spells CASRPGQGMAYEQYF. DNA for the CDR3: TGTGCCAGCAGGCCAGGACAGGGCATGGCCTACGAGCAGTACTTC.

The chain carries TRBV6-5 and TRBJ2-7, with D tentatively TRBD1 (5 bases). Trimming left V 8 bases short and J 0 bases short, with 8 bases between. CDR3 size: 12 residues. The germline gives CDR1 MNHEY, CDR2 SVGAGI. CDR3 loop: CASGAFSYEQYF. CDR3 nucleotides: TGTGCCAGCGGGGCTTTCTCCTACGAGCAGTACTTC.

The V call is TRBV6-5, the J call TRBJ2-1; 8 bases fit TRBD2. This CDR3 region has 13 residues. V gave up 6 bases and J gave up 7 bases; unmatched junction bases: 5. From germline, CDR1 is MNHEY and CDR2 SVGAGI. As DNA, the CDR3 is TGTGCCAGCAGCCCCGGGGGGGAAAATGAGCAGTTCTTC. It is translated as CASSPGGENEQFF.

The rearrangement links TRBV10-2 to TRBJ1-2; 10 nucleotides line up with TRBD1. Per the germline V gene, CDR1 is WSHSY and CDR2 is SAAADI. CDR3 length: 13 residues. The junction had 9 bases not matched to a gene; V was cut back by 9 bases and J by 8 bases. The CDR3 sequence: CASRPGTGVGYTF. CDR3 DNA sequence: TGCGCCAGTCGGCCCGGGACAGGGGTCGGCTACACCTTC.

The gene calls are TRBV5-1 and TRBJ2-7; weak D call: TRBD1 (5 bases). Germline lookup yields CDR1 SGHRS and CDR2 YFSETQ. Trimming cost V 4 bases and J 3 bases, with 20 bases left between them. CDR3 size: 16 residues. Here the CDR3 DNA reads TGCGCCAGCAGCCCGAGACAGCCCGCCGTCCACTACGAGCAGTACTTC. The encoded protein is CASSPRQPAVHYEQYF.

This chain joins TRBV7-6 and TRBJ1-1; weak D call: TRBD1 (5 bases). Per the germline V gene, CDR1 is SGHVS and CDR2 is FNYEAQ. The ends were cut back, 5 bases at V and 7 bases at J, with 14 bases in the middle. The CDR3 runs 13 residues. DNA of the CDR3: TGTGCCAGCAGCCCCGGGGGGTTACGTGAAGCTTTCTTT. This translates into CASSPGGLREAFF.

J is TRBJ2-7 and V is TRBV7-9; 8 positions match TRBD2. The V segment lost 1 base and the J segment 9 bases; nucleotides outside the gene matches: 11. The CDR3 contains 15 residues. From germline, CDR1 is SEHNR and CDR2 FQNEAQ (reference sequence). In nucleotides, the CDR3 is TGTGCCAGCAGCTTAGATGGGACTAGGCTACGAGGGCAGTACTTC. This gives the protein CASSLDGTRLRGQYF.

J is TRBJ1-2 and V is TRBV5-1; 9 bases agree with TRBD1. The CDR3 consists of 14 residues. Germline loops: CDR1 SGHRS, CDR2 YFSETQ. The trim removed 2 bases at V and 8 bases at J, leaving 7 bases unmatched. The CDR3 is CASSFTGGSGGYTF. CDR3 DNA sequence: TGCGCCAGCAGCTTCACAGGGGGCTCGGGGGGCTACACCTTC.

This rearrangement joins TRBV13 to TRBJ1-2, with D possibly being TRBD1 (6 bases). The germline V and J ends were trimmed by 2 bases and 9 bases, with 7 bases remaining between them. Germline CDR1 is PRHDT and CDR2 is FYEKMQ (reference sequence). The CDR3 extends over 11 amino acids. The CDR3 nucleotides are TGTGCCAGCAGCTTACAGGGGAGCTACACCTTC. Translation gives CASSLQGSYTF.

V usage is TRBV4-3 and J usage is TRBJ1-2, with no clear D. The CDR3 has 14 amino acids. V was shortened by 0 bases and J by 8 bases, with 13 bases between the two germline ends. Germline-derived CDR1 and CDR2 are LGHNA and YSLEER. The CDR3 region is CASSQDLSSRGYTF. The DNA of the CDR3 is TGCGCCAGCAGCCAAGATCTCAGCTCGAGGGGCTACACCTTC.

The chain uses TRBV4-2 and TRBJ2-5; 16 bases are a match to TRBD2. CDR1 and CDR2 from the germline V gene are LGHNA and YNFKEQ. The ends lost 1 base at V and 6 bases at J; junction bases unmatched: 14. The CDR3 runs to 20 residues. CDR3 nucleotide sequence: TGTGCCAGCAGCCAAGGACCGGGACTAGCGGGGGGGCATAGAATAAAGACCCAGTACTTC. Encoded protein: CASSQGPGLAGGHRIKTQYF.

The chain carries TRBV5-6 and TRBJ1-2; the D gene is possibly TRBD1 (6 bases). V dropped 4 bases and J dropped 4 bases, with 14 bases sitting between them. CDR3 length: 14 residues. Germline values: CDR1 SGHDT, CDR2 YYEEEE. In DNA form, the CDR3 reads TGTGCCAGCAGCCTGGACCCGACAGGCTATGGCTACACCTTC. Residues: CASSLDPTGYGYTF.

V and J are TRBV7-6 and TRBJ2-1, with 10 positions matching TRBD1. Germline CDR1 is SGHVS and CDR2 is FNYEAQ. Trimming removed 5 bases from V and 7 bases from J; junction bases left unmatched: 11. CDR3 length: 16 residues. The CDR3 coding sequence is TGTGCCAGCAGCGAGGGACAGGGGATAGGCCTGAATGAGCAGTTCTTC. It specifies CASSEGQGIGLNEQFF.

This chain connects TRBV29-1 to TRBJ1-1; D might be TRBD1 (6 bases). Germline assignment: CDR1 SQVTM and CDR2 ANQGSEA. V was trimmed by 4 bases and J by 1 base, leaving 10 bases between them. CDR3 length equals 13 residues. The CDR3 sequence: CSVAGGPNTEAFF. CDR3 coding DNA: TGCAGCGTTGCGGGGGGCCCGAACACTGAAGCTTTCTTT.

The chain carries TRBV29-1 and TRBJ2-1; no firm D call. This CDR3 is 14 amino acids long. Germline V gives CDR1 SQVTM, CDR2 ANQGSEA. V was clipped by 7 bases and J by 4 bases, with 17 bases between them. The CDR3 DNA sequence: TGCAGCGCAGAAGGCGAGAAGAGGTACAATGAGCAGTTCTTC. Translating gives CSAEGEKRYNEQFF.

This sequence joins TRBV7-9 and TRBJ2-7; perhaps TRBD1 as D (5 bases). The V end was cut by 1 base, the J end by 6 bases, with 7 bases between. CDR1 is SEHNR, CDR2 FQNEAQ, per germline (reference sequence). This CDR3 spans 12 amino acids. Here the CDR3 reads CASSLGRAEQYF. In nucleotides, the CDR3 is TGTGCCAGCAGCTTAGGCAGGGCCGAGCAGTACTTC.

This chain connects TRBV11-2 to TRBJ1-2, with 8 bases fitting TRBD1. This CDR3 spans 15 amino acids. Germline CDR1 SGHAT, CDR2 FQNNGV. V lost 6 bases to trimming and J lost 2 bases; unmatched junction nucleotides: 8. The CDR3 protein is CASSSQGAPNYGYTF. The CDR3 nucleotides are TGTGCCAGCAGTTCCCAGGGGGCCCCAAACTATGGCTACACCTTC.

This chain uses TRBV15 with TRBJ1-1; the match to TRBD1 covers 10 bases. Germline loops: CDR1 LNHNV, CDR2 YYDKDF (reference sequence). This CDR3 region has 17 residues. V dropped 4 bases and J dropped 3; count of bases not matched to a gene: 11. CDR3 protein: CATSTAGQGIVDTEAFF. The DNA for the CDR3 is TGTGCCACCAGCACTGCGGGACAGGGGATCGTTGACACTGAAGCTTTCTTT.

The chain has TRBV9 and TRBJ1-1; maybe TRBD1 (5 bases). Trimming shortened V by 0 bases and J by 1 base, and 7 bases separated the two germline ends. Germline values: CDR1 SGDLS, CDR2 YYNGEE. The CDR3 covers 14 residues. CDR3 bases: TGTGCCAGCAGCGTAGGAGACAGGAACACTGAAGCTTTCTTT. Its protein is CASSVGDRNTEAFF.

This chain connects TRBV15 to TRBJ2-6, with 7 bases aligning to TRBD2. V was pared by 9 bases and J by 1 base, with 0 bases of the junction left unmatched. Germline values: CDR1 LNHNV, CDR2 YYDKDF (reference sequence). This CDR3 region has 13 residues. The CDR3 here is CATRGSGANVLTF. The CDR3 nucleotides are TGTGCCACGCGGGGGTCTGGGGCCAACGTCCTGACTTTC. The variable domain in full, completed from reference TRBV15 and TRBJ2-6, reads DAMVIQNPRYQVTQFGKPVTLSCSQTLNHNVMYWYQQKSSQAPKLLFHYYDKDFNNEADTPDNFQSRRPNTSFCFLDIRSPGLGDTAMYLCATRGSGANVLTFGAGSRLTVL.